These T cell receptor beta chains were read from a single sample in a study of blood T cell repertoires in COVID-19. Sequencing was performed with immunoSEQ multiplex PCR; in TCRdb, only in-frame clones are kept and a portion is missing. The sample holds about 230,000 clones, 65% to 90% seen once. Sequencing was carried out using peripheral blood. The receptor source for this set is a man aged 50 to 59 with COVID-19, enrolled during active disease. CDR3s include the opening cysteine and the closing phenylalanine or tryptophan. Each record gives: V gene, clone size, J gene, D gene, CDR3 DNA, CDR3 protein. D genes are given only for firm matches. Clone size, where shown, is once, few, many, or a class for clones that have expanded.

>TRBV6-6|NA|TRBJ1-1|TRBD1
TGTGCCAGCAGACCGGGACAGCAGAACACTGAAGCTTTCTTT
CASRPGQQNTEAFF
>TRBV19|NA|TRBJ1-5|TRBD1
TGTGCCAGTAGTGAAAGACAGGGAGGCAATCAGCCCCAGCATTTT
CASSERQGGNQPQHF
>TRBV6-4|once|TRBJ1-4|NA
TGTGCCAGCAAGCAGGATGCAACTAATGAAAAACTGTTTTTT
CASKQDATNEKLFF
>TRBV30|NA|TRBJ2-2|NA
TGTGCCTGGAGTGAGGCAGGGGCTCCGGACACCGGGGAGCTGTTTTTT
CAWSEAGAPDTGELFF
>TRBV6-5|once|TRBJ2-2|NA
TGTGCCAGCAGTCTACACGGGAACAGGGAGCTGTTTTTT
CASSLHGNRELFF
>TRBV7-9|NA|TRBJ1-6|NA
TGTGCCAGCTCCCGGGGGGAAAATTCACCCCTCCACTTT
CASSRGENSPLHF
>TRBV10-3|NA|TRBJ2-7|TRBD1
TGTGCCATCAGTTATAAGACAGGGAGCTCCTACGAGCAGTACTTC
CAISYKTGSSYEQYF
>TRBV12-3/TRBV12-4|NA|TRBJ1-1|NA
TGTGCCAGCAGCCCGGACTGGAACACTGAAGCTTTCTTT
CASSPDWNTEAFF
>TRBV2|NA|TRBJ1-2|TRBD1
TGTGCCAGCACTAGACAGGGATTTAACTATGGCTACACCTTC
CASTRQGFNYGYTF
>TRBV6-6|NA|TRBJ2-1|TRBD2
TGTGCCAGCAGTCGGACTAGCGCGAACAATGAGCAGTTCTTC
CASSRTSANNEQFF
>TRBV5-1|NA|TRBJ2-2|NA
TGCGCCAGCAGCTTGGTCGGTGCGAGCCCCGGGGAGCTGTTTTTT
CASSLVGASPGELFF
>TRBV4-2|NA|TRBJ1-6|NA
TGTGCCAGCAGCCAAGGGGCAGGGAATTCACCCCTCCACTTT
CASSQGAGNSPLHF
>TRBV28|once|TRBJ1-2|TRBD1
TGTGCCAGCAGCCGGGACAGGGGGCAGTACACCTTC
CASSRDRGQYTF
>TRBV19|NA|TRBJ1-1|TRBD1
TGTGCCAGTAGTCGGACAGGGACACCCACTGAAGCTTTCTTT
CASSRTGTPTEAFF
>TRBV9|NA|TRBJ1-1|NA
TGTGCCAGCAGCGGACTGACCACAGGGCACCCTTTCTTT
CASSGLTTGHPFF
>TRBV6-1|few|TRBJ2-7|TRBD1
TGTGCCAGCAGTGAACCGGGACAGGCCTCTCCTAATACTTACGAGCAGTACTTC
CASSEPGQASPNTYEQYF
>TRBV10-3|NA|TRBJ2-3|NA
TGTGCCATCGGCCAGAGGGGAAGGGGGTCAGATACGCAGTATTTT
CAIGQRGRGSDTQYF
>TRBV28|few|TRBJ1-2|NA
TGTGCCAGCAGTTTACCTAAGACAACTAACTATGGCTACACCTTC
CASSLPKTTNYGYTF
>TRBV19|NA|TRBJ2-1|TRBD1
TGTGCCAGTAGTACTACCTGGGACAGTTACTACAATGAGCAGTTCTTC
CASSTTWDSYYNEQFF
>TRBV7-9|NA|TRBJ1-5|TRBD1
TGTGCCAGCAGCTTAGTCGGGACAGGGGGATGGAGCAATCAGCCCCAGCATTTT
CASSLVGTGGWSNQPQHF
>TRBV2|NA|TRBJ2-1|TRBD2
TGTGCCAGCAGTGACGGGGGGGGACTAACCTACAATGAGCAGTTCTTC
CASSDGGGLTYNEQFF
>TRBV28|NA|TRBJ1-2|NA
TGTGCCAGCAGTTTAGATTTTGGGAGGGGTGGCGGCTACACCTTC
CASSLDFGRGGGYTF
>TRBV18|NA|TRBJ2-5|NA
TGTGCCAGCTCACCACAGGAGGAAGAGACCCAGTACTTC
CASSPQEEETQYF
>TRBV4-3|once|TRBJ2-1|NA
TGCGCCAGCAGCCAAGGTCAGGGGACCTACAATGAGCAGTTCTTC
CASSQGQGTYNEQFF
>TRBV19|NA|TRBJ2-5|TRBD2
TGTGCCAGTAGTATCTGGGCTAGCGGGGAGACCCAGTACTTC
CASSIWASGETQYF
>TRBV25-1|few|TRBJ2-2|NA
TGTGCCAGCAGTGAATACCCCCTGACAGACCAGAACACCGGGGAGCTGTTTTTT
CASSEYPLTDQNTGELFF
>TRBV5-1|NA|TRBJ1-2|TRBD1
TGCGCCAGCAGCTGGGGACAGTCGTCAGCTAACTATGGCTACACCTTC
CASSWGQSSANYGYTF
>TRBV2|NA|TRBJ2-1|NA
TGTGCCAGCAGTGGTCTCAGGCGATACAATGAGCAGTTCTTC
CASSGLRRYNEQFF
>TRBV7-8|NA|TRBJ1-4|TRBD1
TGTGCCAGCAGCTTAGCTTGGACAGGACTAAATGAAAAACTGTTTTTT
CASSLAWTGLNEKLFF